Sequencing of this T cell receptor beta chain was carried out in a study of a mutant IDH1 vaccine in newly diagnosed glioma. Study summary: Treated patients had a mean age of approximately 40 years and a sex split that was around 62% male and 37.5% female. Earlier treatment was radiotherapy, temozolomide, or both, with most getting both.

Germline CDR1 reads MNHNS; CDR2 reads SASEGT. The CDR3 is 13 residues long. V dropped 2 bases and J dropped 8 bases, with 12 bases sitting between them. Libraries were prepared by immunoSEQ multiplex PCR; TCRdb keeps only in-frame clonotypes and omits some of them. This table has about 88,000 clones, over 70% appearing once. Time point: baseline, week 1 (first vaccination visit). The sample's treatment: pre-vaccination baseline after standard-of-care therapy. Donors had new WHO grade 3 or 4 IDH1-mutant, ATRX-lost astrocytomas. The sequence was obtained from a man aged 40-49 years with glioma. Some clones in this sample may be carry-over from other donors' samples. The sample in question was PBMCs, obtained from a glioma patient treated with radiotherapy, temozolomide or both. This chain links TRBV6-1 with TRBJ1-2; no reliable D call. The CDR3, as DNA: TGTGCCAGCAGTGAACATGCGGTGGGAGGCTACACCTTC. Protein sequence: CASSEHAVGGYTF.